The following is a TCR beta chain sequence with its context. Antigen specificity is unknown. This specimen belongs to a study of cytomegalovirus exposure and HLA in healthy donors. Study-level background: Later analysis reported that the approximately 120 validation repertoires shared the platform of the 650 to 700 first-cohort repertoires. General observations from the study: Specificity for CMV antigens was confirmed in vitro for a few of the CMV-associated chains. High specificity and sensitivity for cytomegalovirus status were reported for the classifier. The authors enumerated roughly 160 TCR beta chains as linked to cytomegalovirus.

Only in-frame clones appear in the TCRdb table, and some are missing; sequencing was by immunoSEQ multiplex PCR. The repertoire consists of around 34,000 clones, with over 85% occurring once and the leading ten covering 3.3%. This receptor was obtained from a man between 18 and 35 years old in good health and CMV-seronegative. Sequenced material: PBMCs.

CDR3 sequence reads: CASSYGQGDQPQHF. The CDR3 DNA reads TGCGCCAGCAGCTACGGACAGGGGGATCAGCCCCAGCATTTT. The chain employs TRBV5-1 and TRBJ1-5; 10 bases are a match to TRBD1. The germline CDR1 and CDR2 sequences are SGHRS and YFSETQ. J lost 5 bases, V lost 3 bases, and 2 bases had no gene match. The CDR3 totals 14 residues.